These 25 T cell receptor beta chains were all obtained from the same sample, sequenced in a study of blood T cell repertoires in COVID-19. Method: immunoSEQ multiplex PCR; TCRdb's copy keeps in-frame clones and lacks some. The sample records approximately 250,000 clones, 70% to 90% being singletons. Material: PBMCs or T cells enriched from blood (not recorded which). The receptor set was obtained from a woman aged 40 to 50 with acute COVID-19.

V gene TRBV10-3 combines with J gene TRBJ2-7; D gene ambiguous. V was shortened by 8 bases and J by 1 base, with 12 bases between the two germline ends. CDR3 length: 13 residues. Germline V lookup: CDR1 ENHRY, CDR2 SYGVKD. The CDR3 DNA reads as TGTGCCATCTCAGGAACCCCATCCTACGAGCAGTACTTC. Its translation: CAISGTPSYEQYF.

The rearrangement joins TRBV5-6 to TRBJ2-1, with D possibly TRBD2 on 6 matching bases. The CDR3 runs to 16 residues. Germline CDR1 and CDR2: SGHDT and YYEEEE. V was shortened by 1 base and J by 3 bases, with 14 bases between the two germline ends. The CDR3 sequence: CASSLSGRFIYNEQFF. The CDR3 bases are TGTGCCAGCAGCTTGAGCGGGCGTTTTATCTACAATGAGCAGTTCTTC.

This chain links TRBV7-2 with TRBJ1-2; D gene uncertain. Germline values: CDR1 SGHTA, CDR2 FQGNSA. V was pared by 3 bases and J by 3 bases, with 5 bases between. The CDR3 loop spans 12 amino acids. CDR3 DNA sequence: TGTGCCAGCAGCTTCACTGACTATGGCTACACCTTC. Translation gives CASSFTDYGYTF.

This CDR3 reads CSGIDSRSYNEQFF. In nucleotides, the CDR3 is TGCAGCGGAATCGACAGCCGCTCCTACAATGAGCAGTTCTTC. The V and J genes are TRBV29-1 and TRBJ2-1, with D tentatively TRBD1 (5 bases). V lost 7 bases and J 0 bases, leaving 13 bases between the germline ends. The CDR3 length is 14 residues. Germline CDR1 SQVTM, CDR2 ANQGSEA.

The rearrangement joins TRBV27 to TRBJ1-1, with D possibly matching TRBD1 (6 bases). CDR3 length: 13 residues. Germline CDR1 MNHEY, CDR2 SMNVEV (reference sequence). V lost 4 bases to trimming and J lost 1 base, with 7 bases between them. CDR3 amino acids: CASSWTENTEAFF. The CDR3 DNA reads as TGTGCCAGCAGTTGGACAGAGAACACTGAAGCTTTCTTT.

The genes are TRBV29-1 and TRBJ2-7; 8 bases agree with TRBD1. The CDR3 consists of 16 residues. V shed 4 bases, J shed 6 bases, and the junction held 17 bases outside the gene matches. From germline, CDR1 is SQVTM and CDR2 ANQGSEA. In DNA form, the CDR3 reads TGCAGCGTTGCAGGGGGCCTACACCAAAACGTCCGCGAGCAGTACTTC. Translating it yields CSVAGGLHQNVREQYF.

A word on this clone: At one end, the junction sequence differs from germline, possibly due to a read error. This chain connects TRBV13 to TRBJ2-1; D remains ambiguous. CDR1 is PRHDT, CDR2 FYEKMQ, per germline (reference sequence). The CDR3 is 14 amino acids. The CDR3 DNA sequence: TGTGCCAGCACCTTACTAAGCTCCTACAATGAGCAGTTCTTC. As protein: CASTLLSSYNEQFF.

This chain connects TRBV30 to TRBJ1-1, with TRBD1 identical over 8 bases. Germline V lookup: CDR1 GTSNPN, CDR2 SVGIG (reference sequence). Trimming took 0 bases from V and 1 from J; bases not matched to a gene: 4. The CDR3 contains 15 residues. The CDR3 reads CAWSVSGTGNTEAFF. CDR3 nucleotides: TGTGCCTGGAGTGTATCCGGGACAGGGAACACTGAAGCTTTCTTT.

The V and J genes are TRBV4-3 and TRBJ1-6; tentatively, D is TRBD1 (6 bases). V was shortened by 4 bases and J by 7 bases, with 11 bases between the two germline ends. The CDR3 totals 14 residues. Germline CDR1 LGHNA, CDR2 YSLEER. The CDR3 sequence: CASSPDRFNSPLHF. The CDR3 nucleotides read TGCGCCAGCAGCCCCGACAGGTTCAATTCACCCCTCCACTTT.

This CDR3 is CASSLRLAGAYNEQFF. The CDR3 DNA follows: TGTGCCAGCAGCTTGAGACTAGCGGGGGCCTACAATGAGCAGTTCTTC. This sequence joins TRBV5-4 and TRBJ2-1, with 12 positions matching TRBD2. J gave up 2 bases and V 1 base, and 1 base lay outside the gene matches. The CDR3 totals 16 residues. Germline V gene sequence: CDR1 SGHNT, CDR2 YYREEE (reference sequence).

The genes are TRBV15 and TRBJ1-4, with 8 bases that match TRBD1. J gave up 7 bases and V 0 bases, and 10 bases lay outside the gene matches. The CDR3 consists of 17 residues. In germline, CDR1 is LNHNV, CDR2 YYDKDF (reference sequence). The CDR3 sequence: CATSRDVRAGGGEKLFF. The CDR3 DNA sequence: TGTGCCACCAGCAGAGATGTTCGGGCAGGGGGCGGTGAAAAACTGTTTTTT.

The V gene is TRBV5-6, the J gene TRBJ2-4, with 7 nucleotides matching TRBD1. J gave up 8 bases and V 1 base, and 18 bases lay outside the gene matches. CDR3 length equals 18 residues. Germline V gives CDR1 SGHDT, CDR2 YYEEEE. The CDR3 loop reads CASSLILGGAGRSHIQYF. Here the CDR3 DNA reads TGTGCCAGCAGCTTGATCCTAGGGGGCGCGGGTCGTTCGCACATTCAGTACTTC. Combining the CDR3 with reference TRBV5-6 and TRBJ2-4 gives the whole variable domain DAGVTQSPTHLIKTRGQQVTLRCSPKSGHDTVSWYQQALGQGPQFIFQYYEEEERQRGNFPDRFSGHQFPNYSSELNVNALLLGDSALYLCASSLILGGAGRSHIQYFGAGTRLSVL.

The chain employs TRBV7-8 and TRBJ2-5; 7 bases agree with TRBD2. Unmatched junction bases numbered 13, after V lost 5 bases and J lost 1 base. CDR3 length: 17 amino acids. CDR1 is SGHVS and CDR2 is FQNEAQ in the germline V gene. This chain's CDR3 is CASSKRGAGVIQETQYF. In DNA, the CDR3 is TGTGCCAGCAGCAAACGGGGTGCGGGAGTAATCCAAGAGACCCAGTACTTC.

The rearrangement links TRBV4-2 to TRBJ2-2; a weak D match, TRBD1 (5 bases). V was clipped by 8 bases and J by 5 bases, with 18 bases between them. The CDR3 runs to 15 residues. Germline CDR1 LGHNA, CDR2 YNFKEQ. CDR3 DNA sequence: TGTGCCAGCGGGCAGGGCGTTCAAGGGACCGGGGAGCTGTTTTTT. It encodes CASGQGVQGTGELFF.

The gene calls are TRBV5-1 and TRBJ1-5, with 7 bases fitting TRBD1. J was trimmed by 1 base and V by 2 bases; bases with no gene match: 3. CDR1 SGHRS and CDR2 YFSETQ come from the germline V gene. This CDR3 has 15 amino acids. The CDR3 sequence: CASSFTGDSNQPQHF. The CDR3 DNA follows: TGCGCCAGCAGCTTCACAGGGGACAGCAATCAGCCCCAGCATTTT.

The chain combines TRBV10-1 with TRBJ1-1; tentative D call: TRBD1 (6 bases). V lost 9 bases and J lost 0, with 17 bases in between. The V gene's germline CDR1 is WNHNN and CDR2 SYGVQD (reference sequence). This CDR3 region has 15 residues. The CDR3 region has the DNA TGCGCCAGTGGACAGAAACCGAATATGAACACTGAAGCTTTCTTT. Amino acid sequence: CASGQKPNMNTEAFF.

CDR3 nucleotide sequence: TGTGCCAGCTCACCTCGCGCAGGGAAGTTTTCTGGAAACACCATATATTTT. This gives the protein CASSPRAGKFSGNTIYF. The rearrangement joins TRBV18 to TRBJ1-3; a possible D gene is TRBD1 (5 bases). This CDR3 comprises 17 residues. Germline V gene lookup returns CDR1 KGHSH and CDR2 LQKENI. V was pared by 3 bases and J by 1 base, with 16 bases between.

Remarks on this clone: Additional DNA sequences in this sample encode the identical CDR3. The chain employs TRBV12-5 and TRBJ1-1; tentatively, D is TRBD1 (5 bases). CDR3 length equals 15 residues. In germline, CDR1 is LGHNT, CDR2 FRNRAP. Trimming left V 4 bases short and J 6 bases short, with 18 bases between. The CDR3 region is CASGSGGALGAEAFF. The CDR3 coding sequence is TGTGCTAGTGGTTCGGGAGGGGCCCTTGGAGCTGAAGCTTTCTTT.

The chain couples TRBV6-5 to TRBJ2-2; 8 nucleotides agree with TRBD1. Germline V gene data show CDR1 as MNHEY and CDR2 as SVGAGI. This CDR3 has 14 amino acids. The V gene end was trimmed by 7 bases and the J gene end by 6 bases; junction bases not matched to a gene: 7. CDR3 nucleotides: TGTGCCAGCAATCGGCAGGGGGCTGCCGGGGAGCTGTTTTTT. Residues: CASNRQGAAGELFF.

The V and J genes are TRBV6-5 and TRBJ2-7; the D gene is possibly TRBD1 (5 bases). The V end lost 8 bases, the J end lost 3 bases, and 14 bases lay between the germline ends. CDR1 and CDR2 (germline): MNHEY, SVGAGI. The CDR3 has 13 residues. The CDR3 region has the DNA TGTGCCAGCTCGAATCAGGGAAGCTACGAGCAGTACTTC. This sequence encodes CASSNQGSYEQYF.

The chain couples TRBV6-5 to TRBJ2-7; 8 positions agree with TRBD2. V lost 6 bases and J lost 2; bases outside the gene matches: 6. Germline values: CDR1 MNHEY, CDR2 SVGAGI. This CDR3 is built from 14 residues. Here the CDR3 reads CASRVMTSAYEQYF. For the CDR3, the DNA is TGTGCCAGCAGGGTAATGACTAGCGCCTACGAGCAGTACTTC.

Only a few counts were recorded for this clone. This chain connects TRBV18 to TRBJ1-5; 8 bases map to TRBD1. Germline CDR1 is KGHSH and CDR2 is LQKENI. This CDR3 comprises 18 residues. V trimming: 2 bases; J trimming: 3 bases; junction bases outside the gene matches: 12. CDR3 region: CASSPNDLGQGVNQPQHF. In nucleotides, the CDR3 is TGTGCCAGCTCACCAAACGACCTAGGACAGGGCGTCAATCAGCCCCAGCATTTT.

The chain is built from TRBV7-2 and TRBJ1-5, with D perhaps TRBD1 (5 bases). The germline V gene has CDR1 SGHTA and CDR2 FQGNSA. The CDR3 consists of 13 residues. V was shortened by 1 base and J by 7 bases, with 8 bases between the two germline ends. In nucleotides, the CDR3 is TGTGCCAGCAGCTTAGGGGGGAGGCAGCCCCAGCATTTT. Its protein product is CASSLGGRQPQHF.

The chain combines TRBV6-2 or TRBV6-3 with TRBJ2-7, with a possible D match to TRBD1 (6 bases). The CDR3 runs to 17 residues. The ends were cut back, 3 bases at V and 0 bases at J, with 18 bases in the middle. Per germline, CDR1 MNHEY and CDR2 SVGEGT. For the CDR3, the DNA is TGTGCCAGCAGTTATGACGGGACACCTTGGAGCTCCTACGAGCAGTACGTC. It codes for CASSYDGTPWSSYEQYV.

CDR3 coding DNA: TGTGCCTGGAGTCCCGGGACAGTTTTCACTGAAGCTTTCTTT. Its translation: CAWSPGTVFTEAFF. The chain employs TRBV30 and TRBJ1-1, with 7 bases fitting TRBD1. With V trimmed by 2 bases and J by 4 bases, 7 bases remained unmatched. This CDR3 has 14 residues. Germline V gene sequence: CDR1 GTSNPN, CDR2 SVGIG (reference sequence).